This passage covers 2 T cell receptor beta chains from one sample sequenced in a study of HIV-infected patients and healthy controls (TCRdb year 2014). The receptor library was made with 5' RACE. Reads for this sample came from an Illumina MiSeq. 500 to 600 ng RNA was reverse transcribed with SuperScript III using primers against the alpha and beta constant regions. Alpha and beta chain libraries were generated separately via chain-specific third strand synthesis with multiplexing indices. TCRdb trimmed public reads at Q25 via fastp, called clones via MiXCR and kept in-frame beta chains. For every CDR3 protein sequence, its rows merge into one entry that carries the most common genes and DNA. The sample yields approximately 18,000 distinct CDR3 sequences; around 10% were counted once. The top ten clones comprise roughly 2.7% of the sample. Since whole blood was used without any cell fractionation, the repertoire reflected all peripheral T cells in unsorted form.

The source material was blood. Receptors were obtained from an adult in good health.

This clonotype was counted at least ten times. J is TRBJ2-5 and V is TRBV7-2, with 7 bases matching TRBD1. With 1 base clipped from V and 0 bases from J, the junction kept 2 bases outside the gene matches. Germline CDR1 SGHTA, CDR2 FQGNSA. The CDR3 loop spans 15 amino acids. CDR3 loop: CASSLGTGNQETQYF. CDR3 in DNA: TGTGCCAGCAGCTTAGGGACAGGAAACCAAGAGACCCAGTACTTC.

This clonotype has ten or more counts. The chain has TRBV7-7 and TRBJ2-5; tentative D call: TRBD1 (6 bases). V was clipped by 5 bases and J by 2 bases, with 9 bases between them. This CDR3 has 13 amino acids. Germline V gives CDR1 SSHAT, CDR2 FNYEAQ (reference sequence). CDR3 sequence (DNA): TGTGCCAGCAGCCCAACAGGGCAAGAGACCCAGTACTTC. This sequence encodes CASSPTGQETQYF.